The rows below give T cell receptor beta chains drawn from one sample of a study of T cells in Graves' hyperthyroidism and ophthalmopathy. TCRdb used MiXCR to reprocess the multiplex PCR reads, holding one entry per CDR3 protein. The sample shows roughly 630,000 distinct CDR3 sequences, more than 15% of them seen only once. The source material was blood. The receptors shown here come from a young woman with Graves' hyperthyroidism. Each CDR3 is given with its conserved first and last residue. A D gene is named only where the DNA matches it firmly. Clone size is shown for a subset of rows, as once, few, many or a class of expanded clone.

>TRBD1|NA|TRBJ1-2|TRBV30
CAWSFTGGDYGYTF
TGTGCCTGGAGTTTCACAGGGGGGGACTATGGCTACACCTTC
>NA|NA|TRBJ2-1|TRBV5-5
CASSLGFGQETQFF
TGCGCCAGCAGCTTGGGATTCGGACAAGAGACCCAGTTCTTC
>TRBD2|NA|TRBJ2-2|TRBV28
CASIPIGEGLANTGELFF
TGTGCCAGCATCCCAATAGGGGAGGGACTAGCAAACACCGGGGAGCTGTTTTTT
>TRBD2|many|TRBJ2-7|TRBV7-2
CASSLWASGSREQYF
TGTGCCAGCAGCTTATGGGCTAGCGGGAGTAGGGAGCAGTACTTC
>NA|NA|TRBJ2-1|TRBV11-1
CASSPHRVASSYNEQFF
TGTGCCAGCAGCCCCCACAGGGTAGCGAGCTCCTACAATGAGCAGTTCTTC
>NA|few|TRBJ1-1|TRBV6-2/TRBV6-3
CASSYRGGMDEAFF
TGTGCCAGCAGTTACAGGGGAGGGATGGATGAAGCTTTCTTT
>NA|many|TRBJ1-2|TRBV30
CAWSNRRINGYTF
TGTGCCTGGAGTAACAGACGGATAAATGGCTACACCTTC
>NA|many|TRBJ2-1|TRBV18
CASSPLENEQFF
TGTGCCAGCTCACCACTTGAGAATGAGCAGTTCTTC
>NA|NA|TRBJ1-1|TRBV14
CASSQDLTPSGTEAFF
TGTGCCAGCAGCCAAGATCTAACCCCTTCTGGGACTGAAGCTTTCTTT
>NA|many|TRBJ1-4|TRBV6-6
CASSYRNWEKLFF
TGTGCCAGCAGTTACAGGAATTGGGAAAAACTGTTTTTT
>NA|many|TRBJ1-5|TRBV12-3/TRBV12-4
CASKAGSNQPQHF
TGTGCCAGCAAGGCAGGTAGCAATCAGCCCCAGCATTTT
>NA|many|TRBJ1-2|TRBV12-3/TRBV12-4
CASSLEPRQARYGYTF
TGTGCCAGCAGTTTAGAGCCCCGACAGGCCCGCTATGGCTACACCTTC
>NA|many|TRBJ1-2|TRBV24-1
CATSPQSGRDGYTF
TGTGCCACCAGTCCCCAAAGTGGCAGGGATGGCTACACCTTC
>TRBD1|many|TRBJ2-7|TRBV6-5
CASSYRTGSYEQYF
TGTGCCAGCAGTTACCGGACAGGGAGTTACGAGCAGTACTTC
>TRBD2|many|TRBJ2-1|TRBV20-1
CSARDPSSGNEQFF
TGCAGTGCTAGAGATCCCTCTAGCGGCAATGAGCAGTTCTTC
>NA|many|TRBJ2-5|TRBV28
CATYYGETQYF
TGTGCCACCTACTACGGAGAGACCCAGTACTTC
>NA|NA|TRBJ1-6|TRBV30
CAWSFARGGSPLHF
TGTGCCTGGAGTTTCGCCAGAGGGGGATCACCCCTCCACTTT